This T cell receptor (beta chain) was recovered during a study of sequential checkpoint blockade in melanoma. Study-wide context: Maintenance nivolumab came after either treatment sequence.

This clone was counted between two and nine times. Method: immunoSEQ multiplex PCR; TCRdb's copy keeps in-frame clones and lacks some. Of about 3,900 clones listed, around a third were seen once; the top ten hold roughly 31%. The treatment was: randomized to nivolumab then ipilimumab (arm A) or the reverse (arm B). The sequencing here drew on tumor tissue (inferred from file names), taken from a patient given nivolumab and ipilimumab in sequence. This receptor was identified in a human donor with melanoma.

The CDR3 sequence: CASSPTSNHEQYV. Written as DNA, the CDR3 is TGCGCCAGCAGCCCTACTAGCAACCACGAGCAGTACGTC. V gene TRBV23-1 combines with J gene TRBJ2-7; D may be TRBD2 (6 bases). TRBV23-1 is marked as an open reading frame, function uncertain. The germline V and J ends were trimmed by 6 bases and 5 bases, with 14 bases remaining between them. The CDR3 sequence is 13 residues long.